This T cell receptor beta chain was obtained from a study of CD8+CD57+ T cells in acquired aplastic anemia. On the study more broadly: An average of roughly 3 ug of DNA was obtained from sorted CD4+ and CD8+ cells.

V was clipped by 1 base and J by 4 bases, with 15 bases between them. The CDR3 is 16 amino acids. The germline CDR1 and CDR2 sequences are SGHRS and YFSETQ. Profiles of TCR beta VDJ and CDR3 were generated from a genomic DNA template. One entry per CDR3 protein, called by TCRdb with MiXCR from the reads. The table lists over 150,000 distinct CDR3 sequences, 48% of them singletons. General study results and limits: Patients and controls shared 25 to 35 CD8+ CDR3 sequences, highly expressed in patients.

Whoever was chosen for sequencing had shown CD8+CD57+ cell expansion by flow cytometry. A severe acquired aplastic anemia diagnosis applied to all patients. No therapy was given to patients before blood sampling. In this sample, this clonotype turned up many times. Its cognate antigen is unknown. V usage is TRBV5-1 and J usage is TRBJ2-1; a weak D match, TRBD2 (7 bases). Sequencing input: sorted CD4+, CD8+, or CD8+CD57+ T cells (not recorded which) from PBMCs. The clonotype comes from a human donor with aplastic anemia. This CDR3 reads CASSLRGGASYNEQFF. Here the CDR3 DNA reads TGCGCCAGCAGCTTGAGAGGGGGGGCCTCATACAATGAGCAGTTCTTC.